This T cell receptor beta chain was documented in a study of OX40 agonist ivuxolimab in advanced cancers. This clone was counted many times. Other DNA sequences in the same sample also yield this CDR3. CDR1 MDHEN and CDR2 SYDVKM come from the germline V gene. V was clipped by 5 bases and J by 5 bases, with 21 bases between them. The CDR3 contains 16 residues. TCRdb's copy holds only in-frame clones and misses some; the assay was immunoSEQ multiplex PCR. Of some 20,000 clones listed, approximately 72% are singletons. The chain links TRBV28 to TRBJ1-1; the D gene is possibly TRBD1 (6 bases). Sequencing was performed on CD4+ or CD8+ T cells sorted from blood, taken in a trial of the OX40 agonist ivuxolimab. The clonotype comes from an adult with an advanced solid tumor such as melanoma, head and neck, liver or kidney cancer. CDR3 bases: TGTGCCAGCAGTCCCCGAGGAGGGGGGTATAGAACTGAAGCTTTCTTT. This encodes CASSPRGGGYRTEAFF.